The clone carrying this T cell receptor (beta chain) was seen just once. The antigen is unknown. The data were obtained in a study of shared clonotypes between healthy human individuals. Study outcomes and limitations: Estimated richness values were generally larger in naive subsets than in memory subsets. Only blood was sampled, and tissue TCR repertoires likely differ from blood ones.

As defined, naive CD8 cells were CD45RO-negative and positively selected for CCR7, with terminally differentiated effector memory CD45RA+ cells excluded. The CDR3 is 17 amino acids. Germline V gives CDR1 SQVTM, CDR2 ANQGSEA. V was pared by 0 bases and J by 6 bases, with 14 bases of the junction left unmatched. Using immunoSEQ multiplex PCR, the repertoire was profiled, and TCRdb retains in-frame clones only, with some absent. The repertoire holds some 2,000,000 clones, with 85% to 95% as singletons. The sequenced material came from naive CD8+ T cells sorted from blood. The chain combines TRBV29-1 with TRBJ2-4; 7 bases line up with TRBD1. The sequence came from a man younger than 35 in good health. CDR3 coding DNA: TGCAGCGTTGAAGATGGGACCTTGACAGGGAGCAGAAACATTCAGTACTTC. This sequence encodes CSVEDGTLTGSRNIQYF.